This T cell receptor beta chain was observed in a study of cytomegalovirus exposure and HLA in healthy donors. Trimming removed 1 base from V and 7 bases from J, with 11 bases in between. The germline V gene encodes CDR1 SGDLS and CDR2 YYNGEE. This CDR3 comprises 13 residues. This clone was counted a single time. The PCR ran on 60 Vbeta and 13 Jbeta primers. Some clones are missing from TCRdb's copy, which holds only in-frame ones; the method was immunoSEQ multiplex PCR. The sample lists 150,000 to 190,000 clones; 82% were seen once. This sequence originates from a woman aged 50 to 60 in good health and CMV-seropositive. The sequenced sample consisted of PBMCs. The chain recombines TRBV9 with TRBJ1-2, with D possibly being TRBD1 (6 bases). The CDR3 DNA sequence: TGTGCCAGCAGCGTACAGGGGTCCGGTGGCTACACCTTC. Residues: CASSVQGSGGYTF.